Listed below are T cell receptor beta chains from one sample, sequenced in a study of blood T cell repertoires in COVID-19. Data came from immunoSEQ multiplex PCR; TCRdb stores just in-frame clones and leaves some out. The table includes a few hundred thousand clones, 86% detected once. The sample was peripheral blood. The receptor set was obtained from a woman in her twenties or thirties with active or convalescent COVID-19. Each CDR3 is given with its conserved first and last residue. The order of the fields is D gene, J gene, clone size, V gene, CDR3 protein, CDR3 DNA. D genes are given only for firm matches. Expanded clones get a size class; other rows say once, few or many, or leave the size out.

>-|TRBJ1-2|-|TRBV2
CASSPTRTGNYGYTF
TGTGCCAGCAGTCCTACCAGGACGGGGAACTATGGCTACACCTTC
>TRBD1|TRBJ2-1|-|TRBV5-4
CASSSKGQGNEQFF
TGTGCCAGCAGCTCGAAAGGACAGGGCAATGAGCAGTTCTTC
>-|TRBJ2-6|-|TRBV11-2
CASSLDRAGANVLTF
TGTGCCAGCAGCTTAGACCGGGCTGGGGCCAACGTCCTGACTTTC
>-|TRBJ1-1|-|TRBV30
CAWSVLGASEAFF
TGTGCCTGGAGTGTATTGGGGGCGAGTGAAGCTTTCTTT
>TRBD1|TRBJ2-7|-|TRBV19
CASSKKTGGWYEQYF
TGTGCCAGTAGTAAAAAAACAGGGGGCTGGTACGAGCAGTACTTC
>TRBD2|TRBJ2-7|-|TRBV7-2
CASTPLAGVGEQYF
TGTGCCAGCACCCCACTAGCGGGGGTGGGGGAGCAGTACTTC
>-|TRBJ1-1|once|TRBV5-6
CASSLVRGMGTEAFF
TGTGCCAGCAGCTTGGTCAGGGGTATGGGGACTGAAGCTTTCTTT
>TRBD2|TRBJ2-1|-|TRBV4-3
CASSPEAGGFSSYNEQFF
TGCGCCAGCAGCCCCGAGGCGGGGGGCTTCAGCTCCTACAATGAGCAGTTCTTC
>TRBD1|TRBJ1-1|-|TRBV27
CASSFDRASGAFF
TGTGCCAGCAGTTTCGACAGGGCCTCCGGGGCTTTCTTT
>TRBD1|TRBJ1-5|-|TRBV19
CASIPGDRGGNQPQHF
TGTGCCAGTATCCCCGGCGACAGGGGAGGGAATCAGCCCCAGCATTTT